These 32 T cell receptor beta chains were sequenced from one sample in a study of blood T cell repertoires in COVID-19. The method was immunoSEQ multiplex PCR; TCRdb's version includes in-frame clones alone and lacks a portion of them. The sample holds roughly 100,000 clones, roughly 76% seen once. The sequenced material came from peripheral blood. These receptors all stem from a woman in her 70s with acute or convalescent COVID-19.

The CDR3 here is CASSLSPNQLPGTEAFF. CDR3 in DNA: TGTGCCAGCAGCTTATCGCCGAATCAACTACCGGGCACTGAAGCTTTCTTT. This chain links TRBV7-2 with TRBJ1-1; D ambiguous. Between the trimmed V and J ends, which lost 2 bases and 4 bases, there was a span of 20 bases. This CDR3 is 17 amino acids long. CDR1 is SGHTA, CDR2 FQGNSA, per germline.

The chain couples TRBV2 to TRBJ1-2, with unresolved D. Trimming took 4 bases from V and 0 from J, leaving 9 bases between them. CDR3 length: 14 amino acids. CDR1 SNHLY and CDR2 FYNNEI come from the germline V gene. CDR3 sequence: CASSGAGTNYGYTF. The CDR3, as DNA: TGTGCCAGCAGTGGGGCGGGGACTAACTATGGCTACACCTTC.

The gene calls are TRBV18 and TRBJ2-1, with D possibly being TRBD2 (6 bases). The CDR3 runs 14 residues. The germline V gene encodes CDR1 KGHSH and CDR2 LQKENI. V dropped 3 bases and J dropped 6 bases, with 12 bases sitting between them. CDR3 sequence reads: CASSPTRSINEQFF. For the CDR3, the DNA is TGTGCCAGCTCACCGACTAGATCAATCAATGAGCAGTTCTTC.

This clone was counted a single time. The chain has TRBV2 and TRBJ1-1; TRBD1 agrees at 9 bases. CDR1 is SNHLY, CDR2 FYNNEI, per germline. CDR3 length: 14 residues. J lost 4 bases, V lost 6 bases, and 6 bases had no gene match. CDR3 in amino acids: CASRGQGAGTEAFF. DNA for the CDR3: TGTGCCAGCAGGGGACAGGGTGCAGGCACTGAAGCTTTCTTT.

The chain uses TRBV3-1 (or the pseudogene TRBV3-2) and TRBJ1-3; no firm D call. V gave up 6 bases and J gave up 0 bases, with 9 bases separating them. CDR1 is LGHDT, CDR2 YNNKEL, per germline (reference sequence). The CDR3 sequence is 14 residues long. The CDR3 protein is CASSERGSGNTIYF. CDR3 sequence (DNA): TGTGCCAGCAGTGAACGGGGCTCTGGAAACACCATATATTTT.

The chain couples TRBV7-2 to TRBJ2-1; 14 bases map to TRBD2. Germline CDR1 and CDR2: SGHTA and FQGNSA. The CDR3 runs 22 residues. V gave up 0 bases and J gave up 0 bases; unmatched junction bases: 13. In nucleotides, the CDR3 is TGTGCCAGCAGCTTAGCTCCCGAACCGGGACTAGCGGGAGAGTTCTCCTACAATGAGCAGTTCTTC. This gives the protein CASSLAPEPGLAGEFSYNEQFF.

The V gene is TRBV10-3, the J gene TRBJ2-3; D is ambiguous. The CDR3 consists of 16 residues. Trimming stripped 2 bases from V and 0 bases from J, with 12 bases between. The germline V gene has CDR1 ENHRY and CDR2 SYGVKD. The CDR3 bases are TGTGCCATCAGTGAGGCCGCGCAAACTAGCACAGATACGCAGTATTTT. Translated: CAISEAAQTSTDTQYF.

The chain couples TRBV12-3 or TRBV12-4 to TRBJ2-3, with D hard to call. This CDR3 spans 11 amino acids. V was clipped by 6 bases and J by 2 bases, with 3 bases between them. The CDR3 DNA sequence: TGTGCCAGCAGATACACAGATACGCAGTATTTT. Translation: CASRYTDTQYF.

Comments on this clone: Compared with germline, one end of the junction differs, possibly owing to a read error. The CDR3: CASRLTSGRARGNEQFF. The DNA for the CDR3 is TGTGCCAGCAGGTTAACTAGCGGGAGGGCCCGTGGCAATGAGCAGTTCTTC. This chain uses TRBV7-3 with TRBJ2-1; 13 nucleotides align to TRBD2. The CDR3 spans 17 residues. In germline, CDR1 is SGHTA, CDR2 FQGTGA.

The chain uses TRBV6-5 and TRBJ1-3; D is possibly TRBD1 (5 bases). Germline loops: CDR1 MNHEY, CDR2 SVGAGI. This CDR3 has 15 residues. The V gene lost 2 bases and the J gene lost 2 bases, with 10 bases spanning the gap. The CDR3 DNA reads TGTGCCAGCAGTTACAGGGGAGGTCCTGGAAACACCATATATTTT. Its translation: CASSYRGGPGNTIYF.

Here the CDR3 reads CASSTQPYSGNTIYF. CDR3 nucleotides: TGTGCCAGTAGTACACAGCCCTACTCTGGAAACACCATATATTTT. The chain links TRBV19 to TRBJ1-3; D unclear. Germline values: CDR1 LNHDA, CDR2 SQIVND (reference sequence). The germline V and J ends were trimmed by 4 bases and 0 bases, with 10 bases remaining between them. The CDR3 totals 15 residues.

This clone was seen more than once but under ten times. This sequence joins TRBV28 and TRBJ1-3; TRBD1 agrees at 10 bases. Germline assignment: CDR1 MDHEN and CDR2 SYDVKM. Trimming at V came to 5 bases and at J to 4 bases, leaving 11 bases not matched to a gene. There are 17 residues in the CDR3. CDR3 sequence: CASSPLGDRGRGNTIYF. In DNA, the CDR3 is TGTGCCAGCAGTCCCCTCGGGGACAGGGGCAGGGGAAACACCATATATTTT.

The chain combines TRBV6-2 or TRBV6-3 with TRBJ1-2; 9 bases line up with TRBD1. Losses at the gene ends were 2 bases for V and 12 bases for J; bases not matched to a gene: 13. Germline assignment: CDR1 MNHEY and CDR2 SVGEGT. This CDR3 has 15 residues. CDR3: CASSYHPGQGLSDTF. The CDR3, as DNA: TGTGCCAGCAGTTACCACCCGGGACAGGGTCTTTCGGACACCTTC.

This clone was recorded a few times. The chain employs TRBV5-1 and TRBJ2-2; TRBD2 aligns across 13 bases. The CDR3 loop spans 17 amino acids. The germline V gene has CDR1 SGHRS and CDR2 YFSETQ. The junction had 4 bases not matched to a gene; V was cut back by 5 bases and J by 0 bases. The CDR3 is CASRPGTSGTNTGELFF. CDR3 nucleotide sequence: TGCGCCAGCAGACCCGGGACTAGCGGGACGAACACCGGGGAGCTGTTTTTT.

This CDR3 reads CSASSGGHQPQHF. CDR3 DNA: TGCAGTGCTAGTTCAGGGGGGCATCAGCCCCAGCATTTT. The rearrangement links TRBV20-1 to TRBJ1-5; 7 positions agree with TRBD1. The CDR3 sequence is 13 residues long. With 3 bases clipped from V and 5 bases from J, the junction kept 4 bases outside the gene matches. Looked up from germline, CDR1 is DFQATT and CDR2 is SNEGSKA (reference sequence).

This sequence joins TRBV5-8 and TRBJ2-2; possibly TRBD2 for D (6 bases). Trimming stripped 0 bases from V and 1 base from J, with 10 bases between. Germline assignment: CDR1 SGHTS and CDR2 YDEGEE. This CDR3 has 16 residues. The chain's CDR3 is CASSLGLAVNTGELFF. The CDR3 DNA is TGTGCCAGCAGCTTGGGATTAGCGGTGAACACCGGGGAGCTGTTTTTT.

The rearrangement links TRBV5-1 to TRBJ2-6; the D gene is possibly TRBD1 (6 bases). This CDR3 contains 17 residues. CDR1 and CDR2 from the germline V gene are SGHRS and YFSETQ. V was pared by 0 bases and J by 0 bases, with 10 bases between. The CDR3 nucleotides are TGCGCCAGCAGCTTGGTACAGGGCAGCTCTGGGGCCAACGTCCTGACTTTC. Protein: CASSLVQGSSGANVLTF.

CDR3 DNA: TGTGCCAGCAGTTGGGCCGCGGGAGGCGACGGGGAGCTGTTTTTT. This translates into CASSWAAGGDGELFF. J is TRBJ2-2 and V is TRBV27; 8 nucleotides align to TRBD2. The CDR3 extends over 15 amino acids. With V trimmed by 4 bases and J by 7 bases, 8 bases remained unmatched. Looked up from germline, CDR1 is MNHEY and CDR2 is SMNVEV (reference sequence).

This chain uses TRBV6-5 with TRBJ2-2; 10 positions match TRBD1. The V gene end was trimmed by 6 bases and the J gene end by 7 bases; junction bases not matched to a gene: 8. CDR1 and CDR2 from the germline V gene are MNHEY and SVGAGI. The length of the CDR3 is 15 residues. CDR3 DNA sequence: TGTGCCAGCAGCATGGACAGGGGGAGAAACGGGGAGCTGTTTTTT. As protein: CASSMDRGRNGELFF.

The J gene is TRBJ2-6, the V gene TRBV7-9; a weak D match, TRBD1 (6 bases). The CDR3 extends over 16 amino acids. Germline CDR1 and CDR2: SEHNR and FQNEAQ (reference sequence). The V end was cut by 0 bases, the J end by 1 base, with 7 bases between. CDR3 region: CASSLAQGSGANVLTF. The CDR3 region has the DNA TGTGCCAGCAGCTTAGCCCAGGGGTCTGGGGCCAACGTCCTGACTTTC.

The chain couples TRBV2 to TRBJ2-5, with a weak D call TRBD1 (6 bases). CDR3 length: 17 amino acids. Deletions cut 5 bases from V and 4 bases from J, with 23 bases between. CDR1 and CDR2 from the germline V gene are SNHLY and FYNNEI. The CDR3 protein is CASSKDPPGHSGETQYF. The CDR3 region has the DNA TGTGCCAGCAGTAAAGACCCTCCGGGACACTCCGGAGAGACCCAGTACTTC. Full variable domain (remainder filled in from reference TRBV2 and TRBJ2-5): EPEVTQTPSHQVTQMGQEVILRCVPISNHLYFYWYRQILGQKVEFLVSFYNNEISEKSEIFDDQFSVERPDGSNFTLKIRSTKLEDSAMYFCASSKDPPGHSGETQYFGPGTRLLVL.

The rearrangement uses TRBV6-6 and TRBJ2-3; weak D call: TRBD1 (5 bases). Germline loops: CDR1 MNHNY, CDR2 SVGAGI (reference sequence). The V end lost 0 bases, the J end lost 6 bases, and 10 bases lay between the germline ends. The CDR3 covers 14 residues. The CDR3 DNA reads TGTGCCAGCAGTTACTCGATGGGGCCCGATACGCAGTATTTT. Translation gives CASSYSMGPDTQYF.

On this clone itself: The same CDR3 arises from other DNA sequences in this sample as well. The chain recombines TRBV28 with TRBJ2-1; D gene ambiguous. Germline V gene sequence: CDR1 MDHEN, CDR2 SYDVKM. V dropped 3 bases and J dropped 0 bases, with 6 bases sitting between them. CDR3 length equals 14 residues. The CDR3 region has the DNA TGTGCCAGCAGTTTTAGAAGCTCCTACAATGAGCAGTTCTTC. This sequence encodes CASSFRSSYNEQFF.

The CDR3 DNA reads as TGTGCCAGCAGCCAAGGGTCGCGGGGGGGCCTGGATGAGCAGTTCTTC. This sequence encodes CASSQGSRGGLDEQFF. The rearrangement uses TRBV3-1 (or the pseudogene TRBV3-2) and TRBJ2-1; 9 nucleotides agree with TRBD2. The J segment lost 8 bases and the V segment lost 1 base, leaving 9 bases of the junction unmatched. Germline CDR1 and CDR2: LGHDT and YNNKEL (reference sequence). CDR3 length: 16 amino acids.

The V gene is TRBV28, the J gene TRBJ1-1; a possible D gene is TRBD1 (5 bases). Per germline, CDR1 MDHEN and CDR2 SYDVKM. The CDR3 is 14 residues long. V lost 2 bases and J lost 1, with 8 bases in between. Here the CDR3 DNA reads TGTGCCAGCAGTTTAGGACAACAGAACACTGAAGCTTTCTTT. Encoded protein: CASSLGQQNTEAFF. Full variable domain (missing parts from reference TRBV28 and TRBJ1-1): DVKVTQSSRYLVKRTGEKVFLECVQDMDHENMFWYRQDPGLGLRLIYFSYDVKMKEKGDIPEGYSVSREKKERFSLILESASTNQTSMYLCASSLGQQNTEAFFGQGTRLTVV.

The V call is TRBV5-8, the J call TRBJ2-5, with 10 bases lining up with TRBD2. Per the germline V gene, CDR1 is SGHTS and CDR2 is YDEGEE. The CDR3 has 17 residues. Trimming at V came to 0 bases and at J to 1 base, leaving 6 bases not matched to a gene. The CDR3 coding sequence is TGTGCCAGCAGCTTGGAAGCTAGCGGGGGACCCCAAGAGACCCAGTACTTC. It is translated as CASSLEASGGPQETQYF.

This chain links TRBV19 with TRBJ1-5; the D gene is possibly TRBD1 (5 bases). This CDR3 has 20 amino acids. Trimming removed 3 bases from V and 0 bases from J, with 24 bases in between. Germline-derived CDR1 and CDR2 are LNHDA and SQIVND (reference sequence). The CDR3 sequence: CASSMADGAGDLYSNQPQHF. CDR3 nucleotide sequence: TGTGCCAGTAGTATGGCGGATGGGGCAGGTGACCTTTATAGCAATCAGCCCCAGCATTTT.

The chain carries TRBV24-1 and TRBJ2-3; 7 bases fit TRBD2. Germline-derived CDR1 and CDR2 are KGHDR and SFDVKD. This CDR3 contains 14 residues. Unmatched junction bases numbered 14, after V lost 10 bases and J lost 8 bases. The CDR3 nucleotides read TGTGCCACGGGGGGGGTTGAGGTAGGAGCTACGCAGTATTTT. Encoded protein: CATGGVEVGATQYF.

This clone was found once. The chain uses TRBV7-8 and TRBJ2-7, with D perhaps TRBD2 (6 bases). CDR3 length: 12 residues. The V and J ends lost 5 bases and 12 bases respectively, with 17 bases between them. Looked up from germline, CDR1 is SGHVS and CDR2 is FQNEAQ. In nucleotides, the CDR3 is TGTGCCAGCAGCACTGGGACTCTTGTGCCGTACTTC. This gives the protein CASSTGTLVPYF.

This clone was observed a few times. The chain employs TRBV5-5 and TRBJ2-3; 10 bases match TRBD1. The V segment lost 5 bases and the J segment 1 base; nucleotides outside the gene matches: 1. The germline gives CDR1 SGHKS, CDR2 YYEKEE (reference sequence). The CDR3 loop spans 14 amino acids. The CDR3 bases are TGTGCCAGCAGAGGGACAGGGGGCACAGATACGCAGTATTTT. Its translation is CASRGTGGTDTQYF.

The gene calls are TRBV28 and TRBJ1-2, with 7 bases fitting TRBD1. CDR1 and CDR2 (germline): MDHEN, SYDVKM. The V segment lost 6 bases and the J segment 6 bases; nucleotides outside the gene matches: 7. There are 13 residues in the CDR3. The CDR3 is CASRTGPLHGYTF. Written as DNA, the CDR3 is TGTGCCAGCAGGACAGGGCCCCTCCATGGCTACACCTTC.

The rearrangement links TRBV5-4 to TRBJ1-1, with D possibly TRBD1 on 6 matching bases. Germline CDR1 and CDR2: SGHNT and YYREEE (reference sequence). The V and J ends lost 4 bases and 1 base respectively, with 26 bases between them. The CDR3 consists of 19 residues. For the CDR3, the DNA is TGTGCCAGCAGCCCGGGCAAAGGGGTCAGGGGAGGGACGAACACTGAAGCTTTCTTT. Its translation: CASSPGKGVRGGTNTEAFF.